This T cell receptor beta chain originates from a study of T-cell reconstitution after alpha-beta-depleted transplantation in children. Overall study findings and caveats: Surviving recipient T cells and thymic progenitors accounted for the high day-60 TCRbeta diversity observed in some patients. Newly generated T cells supplied most T-cell counts and diversity one year post-transplant.

Library preparation (for TCRbeta) was performed with unique molecular identifiers. TCRdb reprocessed the PCR reads with MiXCR, giving one entry per CDR3 protein. The repertoire consists of hundreds of thousands of distinct CDR3 sequences, with 23% occurring once and the leading ten covering around 14%. The CDR3 length is 12 residues. V lost 4 bases and J lost 2, with 6 bases in between. Germline V gives CDR1 ENHRY, CDR2 SYGVKD. This clonotype was observed at least ten times. Its specificity is unknown. This TCR came from a boy less than two years old who had a stem cell transplant for acute myeloid leukemia, so the T cells may come from the graft donor. The starting material was PBMCs, mostly from graft donor cells, obtained 360 days after TCRalphabeta/CD19-depleted stem cell transplant. The chain links TRBV10-3 to TRBJ2-7, with no clear D. The DNA of the CDR3 is TGTGCCATCAGTGTATTGCCCTACGAGCAGTACTTC. This codes for CAISVLPYEQYF.